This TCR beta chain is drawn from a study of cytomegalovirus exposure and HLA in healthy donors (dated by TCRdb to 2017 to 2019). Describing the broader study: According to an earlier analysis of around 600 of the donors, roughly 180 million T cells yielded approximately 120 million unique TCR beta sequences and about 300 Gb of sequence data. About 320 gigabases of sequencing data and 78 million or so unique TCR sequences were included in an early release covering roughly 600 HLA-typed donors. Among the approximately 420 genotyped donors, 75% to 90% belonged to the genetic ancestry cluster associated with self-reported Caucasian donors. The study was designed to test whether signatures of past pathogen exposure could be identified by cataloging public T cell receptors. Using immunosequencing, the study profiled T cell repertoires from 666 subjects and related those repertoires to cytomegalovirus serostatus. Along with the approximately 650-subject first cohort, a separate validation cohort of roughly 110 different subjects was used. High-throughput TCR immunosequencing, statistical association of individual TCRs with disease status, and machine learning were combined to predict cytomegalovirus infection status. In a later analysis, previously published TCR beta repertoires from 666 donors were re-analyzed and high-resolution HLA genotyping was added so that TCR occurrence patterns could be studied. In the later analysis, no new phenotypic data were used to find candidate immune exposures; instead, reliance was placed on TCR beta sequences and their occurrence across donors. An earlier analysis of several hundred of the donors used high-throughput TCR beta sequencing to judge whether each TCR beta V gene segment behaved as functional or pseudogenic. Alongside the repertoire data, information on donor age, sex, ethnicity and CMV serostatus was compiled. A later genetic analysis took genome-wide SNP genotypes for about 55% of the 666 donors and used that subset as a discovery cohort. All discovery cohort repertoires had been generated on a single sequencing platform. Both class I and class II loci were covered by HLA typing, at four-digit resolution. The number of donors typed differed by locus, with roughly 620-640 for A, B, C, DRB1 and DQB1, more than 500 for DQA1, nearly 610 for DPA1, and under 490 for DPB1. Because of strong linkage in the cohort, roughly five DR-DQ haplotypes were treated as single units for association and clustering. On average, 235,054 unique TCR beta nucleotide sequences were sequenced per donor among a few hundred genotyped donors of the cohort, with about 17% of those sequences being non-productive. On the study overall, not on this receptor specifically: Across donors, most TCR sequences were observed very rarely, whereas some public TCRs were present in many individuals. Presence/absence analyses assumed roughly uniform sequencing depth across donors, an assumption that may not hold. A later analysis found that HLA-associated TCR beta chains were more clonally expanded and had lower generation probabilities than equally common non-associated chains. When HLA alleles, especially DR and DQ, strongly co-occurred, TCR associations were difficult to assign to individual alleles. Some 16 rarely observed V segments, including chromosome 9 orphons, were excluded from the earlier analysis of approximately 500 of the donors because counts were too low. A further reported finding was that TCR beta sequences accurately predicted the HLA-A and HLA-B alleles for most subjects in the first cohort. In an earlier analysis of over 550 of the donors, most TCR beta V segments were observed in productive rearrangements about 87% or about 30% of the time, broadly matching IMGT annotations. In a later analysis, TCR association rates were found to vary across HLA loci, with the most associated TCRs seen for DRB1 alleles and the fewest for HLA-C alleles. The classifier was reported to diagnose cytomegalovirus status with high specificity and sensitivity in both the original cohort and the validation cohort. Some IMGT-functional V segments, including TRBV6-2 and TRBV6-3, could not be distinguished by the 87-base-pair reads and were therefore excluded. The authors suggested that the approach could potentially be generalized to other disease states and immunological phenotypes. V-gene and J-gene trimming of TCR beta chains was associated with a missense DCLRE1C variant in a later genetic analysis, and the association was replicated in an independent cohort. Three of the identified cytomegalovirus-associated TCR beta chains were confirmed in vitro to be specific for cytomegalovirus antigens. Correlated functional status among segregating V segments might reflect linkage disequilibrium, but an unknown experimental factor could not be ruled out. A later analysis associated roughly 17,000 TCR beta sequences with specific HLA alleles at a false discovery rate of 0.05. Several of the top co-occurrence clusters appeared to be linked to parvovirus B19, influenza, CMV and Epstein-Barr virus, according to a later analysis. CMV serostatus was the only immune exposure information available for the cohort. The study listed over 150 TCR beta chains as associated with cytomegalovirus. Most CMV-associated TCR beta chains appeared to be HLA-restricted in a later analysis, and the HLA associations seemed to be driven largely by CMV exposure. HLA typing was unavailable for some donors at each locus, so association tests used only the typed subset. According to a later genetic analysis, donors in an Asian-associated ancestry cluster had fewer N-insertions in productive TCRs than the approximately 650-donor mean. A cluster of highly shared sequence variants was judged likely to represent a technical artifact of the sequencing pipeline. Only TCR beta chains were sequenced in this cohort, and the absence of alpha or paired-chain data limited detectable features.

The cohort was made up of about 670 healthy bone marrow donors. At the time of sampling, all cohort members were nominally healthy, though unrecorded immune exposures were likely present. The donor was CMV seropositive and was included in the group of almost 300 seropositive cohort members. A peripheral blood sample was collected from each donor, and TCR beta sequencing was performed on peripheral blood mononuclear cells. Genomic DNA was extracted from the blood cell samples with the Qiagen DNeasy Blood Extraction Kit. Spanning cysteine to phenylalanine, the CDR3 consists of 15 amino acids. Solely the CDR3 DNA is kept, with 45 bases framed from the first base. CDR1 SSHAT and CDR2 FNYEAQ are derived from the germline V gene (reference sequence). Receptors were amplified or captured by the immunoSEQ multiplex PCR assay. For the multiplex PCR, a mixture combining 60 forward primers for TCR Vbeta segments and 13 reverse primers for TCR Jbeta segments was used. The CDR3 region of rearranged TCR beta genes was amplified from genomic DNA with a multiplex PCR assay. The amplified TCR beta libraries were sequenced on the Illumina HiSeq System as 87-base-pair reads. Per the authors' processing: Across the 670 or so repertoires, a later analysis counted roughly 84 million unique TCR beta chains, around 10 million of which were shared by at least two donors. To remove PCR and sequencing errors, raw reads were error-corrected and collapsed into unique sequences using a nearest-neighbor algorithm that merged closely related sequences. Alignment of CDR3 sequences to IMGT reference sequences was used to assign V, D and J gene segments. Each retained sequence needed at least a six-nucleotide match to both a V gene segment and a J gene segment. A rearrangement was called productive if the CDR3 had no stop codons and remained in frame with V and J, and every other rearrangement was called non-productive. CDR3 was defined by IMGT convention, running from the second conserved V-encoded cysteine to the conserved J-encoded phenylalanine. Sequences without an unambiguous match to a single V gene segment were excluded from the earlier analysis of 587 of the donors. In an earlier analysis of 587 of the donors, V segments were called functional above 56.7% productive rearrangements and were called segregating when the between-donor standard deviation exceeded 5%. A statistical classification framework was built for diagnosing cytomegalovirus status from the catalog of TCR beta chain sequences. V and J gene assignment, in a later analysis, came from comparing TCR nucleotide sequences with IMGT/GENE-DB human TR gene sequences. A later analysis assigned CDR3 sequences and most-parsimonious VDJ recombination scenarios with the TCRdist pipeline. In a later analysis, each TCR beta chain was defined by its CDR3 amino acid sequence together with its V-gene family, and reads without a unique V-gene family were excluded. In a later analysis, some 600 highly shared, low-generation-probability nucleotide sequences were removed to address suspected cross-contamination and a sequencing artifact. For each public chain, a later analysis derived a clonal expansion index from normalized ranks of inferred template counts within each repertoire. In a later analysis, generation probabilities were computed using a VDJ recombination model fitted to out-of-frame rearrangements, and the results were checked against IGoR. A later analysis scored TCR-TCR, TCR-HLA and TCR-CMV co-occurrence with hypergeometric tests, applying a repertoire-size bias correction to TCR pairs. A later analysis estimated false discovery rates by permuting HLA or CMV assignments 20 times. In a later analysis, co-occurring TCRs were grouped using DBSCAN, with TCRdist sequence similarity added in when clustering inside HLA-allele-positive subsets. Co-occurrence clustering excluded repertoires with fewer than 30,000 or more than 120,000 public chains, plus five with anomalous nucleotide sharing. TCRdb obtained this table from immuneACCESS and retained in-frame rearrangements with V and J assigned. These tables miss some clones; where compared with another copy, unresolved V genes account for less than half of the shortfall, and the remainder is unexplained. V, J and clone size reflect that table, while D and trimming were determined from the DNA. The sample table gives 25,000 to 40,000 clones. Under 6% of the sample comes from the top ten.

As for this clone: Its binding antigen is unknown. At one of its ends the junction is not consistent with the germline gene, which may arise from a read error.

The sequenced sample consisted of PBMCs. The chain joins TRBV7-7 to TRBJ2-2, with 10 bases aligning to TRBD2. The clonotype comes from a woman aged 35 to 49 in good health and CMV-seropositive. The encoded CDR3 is CASSPGTSVPGELFF. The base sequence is TGTGCTAGCAGTCCCGGGACTAGCGTGCCCGGGGAGCTGTTTTTT.